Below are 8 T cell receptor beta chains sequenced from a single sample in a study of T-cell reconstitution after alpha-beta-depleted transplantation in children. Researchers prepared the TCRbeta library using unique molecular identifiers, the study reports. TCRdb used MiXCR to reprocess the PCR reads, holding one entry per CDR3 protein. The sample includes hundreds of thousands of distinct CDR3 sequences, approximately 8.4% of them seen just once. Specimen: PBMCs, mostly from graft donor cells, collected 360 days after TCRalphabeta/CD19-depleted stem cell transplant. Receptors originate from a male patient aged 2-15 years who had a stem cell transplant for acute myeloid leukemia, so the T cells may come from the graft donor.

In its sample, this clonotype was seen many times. The CDR3 region is CASSLGDNADTQYF. CDR3 nucleotides: TGTGCCAGCAGTTTAGGGGACAACGCAGATACGCAGTATTTT. The V call is TRBV27, the J call TRBJ2-3; D possibly corresponds to TRBD1 (6 bases). Trimming took 2 bases from V and 4 from J, leaving 10 bases between them. Germline values: CDR1 MNHEY, CDR2 SMNVEV (reference sequence). The CDR3 extends over 14 amino acids.

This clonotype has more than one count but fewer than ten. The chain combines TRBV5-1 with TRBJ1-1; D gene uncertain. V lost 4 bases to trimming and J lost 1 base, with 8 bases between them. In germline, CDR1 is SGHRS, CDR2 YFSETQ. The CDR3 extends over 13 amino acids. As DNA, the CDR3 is TGCGCCAGCAGCCGTATATGGAACACTGAAGCTTTCTTT. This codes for CASSRIWNTEAFF.

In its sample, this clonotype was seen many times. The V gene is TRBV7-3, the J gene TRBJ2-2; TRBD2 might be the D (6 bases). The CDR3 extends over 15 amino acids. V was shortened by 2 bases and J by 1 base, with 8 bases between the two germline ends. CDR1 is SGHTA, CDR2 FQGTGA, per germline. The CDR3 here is CASSLVGGNTGELFF. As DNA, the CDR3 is TGTGCCAGCAGCTTAGTCGGGGGGAACACCGGGGAGCTGTTTTTT.

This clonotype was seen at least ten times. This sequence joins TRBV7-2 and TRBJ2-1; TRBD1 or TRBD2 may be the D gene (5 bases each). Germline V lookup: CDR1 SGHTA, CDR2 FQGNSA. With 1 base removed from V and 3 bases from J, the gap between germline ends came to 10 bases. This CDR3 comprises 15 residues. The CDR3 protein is CASSLGGAIYNEQFF. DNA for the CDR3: TGTGCCAGCAGCTTAGGAGGGGCAATCTACAATGAGCAGTTCTTC. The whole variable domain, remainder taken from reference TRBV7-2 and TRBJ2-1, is GAGVSQSPSNKVTEKGKDVELRCDPISGHTALYWYRQSLGQGLEFLIYFQGNSAPDKSGLPSDRFSAERTGGSVSTLTIQRTQQEDSAVYLCASSLGGAIYNEQFFGPGTRLTVL.

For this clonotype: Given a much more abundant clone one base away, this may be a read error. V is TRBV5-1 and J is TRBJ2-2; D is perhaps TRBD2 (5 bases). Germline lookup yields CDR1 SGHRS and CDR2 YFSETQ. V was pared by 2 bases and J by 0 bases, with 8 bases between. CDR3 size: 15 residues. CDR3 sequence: CASSFGISNTGELFF. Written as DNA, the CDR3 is TGCGCCAGCAGCTTCGGGATATCGAACACCGGGGAGCTGTTTTTT. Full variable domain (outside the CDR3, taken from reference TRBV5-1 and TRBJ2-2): KAGVTQTPRYLIKTRGQQVTLSCSPISGHRSVSWYQQTPGQGLQFLFEYFSETQRNKGNFPGRFSGRQFSNSRSEMNVSTLELGDSALYLCASSFGISNTGELFFGEGSRLTVL.

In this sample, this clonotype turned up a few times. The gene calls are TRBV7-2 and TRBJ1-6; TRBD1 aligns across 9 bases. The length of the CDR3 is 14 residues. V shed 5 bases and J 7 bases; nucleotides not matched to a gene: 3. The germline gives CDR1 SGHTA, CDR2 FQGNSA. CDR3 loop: CASSHRGRNSPLHF. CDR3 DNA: TGTGCCAGCAGCCACAGGGGGCGGAATTCACCCCTCCACTTT.

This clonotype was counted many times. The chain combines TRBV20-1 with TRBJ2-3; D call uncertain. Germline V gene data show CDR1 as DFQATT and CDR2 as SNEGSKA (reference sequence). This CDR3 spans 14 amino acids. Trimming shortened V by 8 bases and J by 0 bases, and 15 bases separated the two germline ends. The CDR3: CSFPRPLSTDTQYF. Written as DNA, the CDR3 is TGCAGTTTCCCGCGTCCGCTAAGCACAGATACGCAGTATTTT.

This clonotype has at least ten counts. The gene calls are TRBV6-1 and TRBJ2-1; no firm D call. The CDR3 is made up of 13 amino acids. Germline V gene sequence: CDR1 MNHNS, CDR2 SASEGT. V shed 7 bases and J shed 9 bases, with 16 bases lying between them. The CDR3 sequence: CASNEYLDGEQFF. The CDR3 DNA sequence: TGTGCCAGCAACGAATACCTGGACGGTGAGCAGTTCTTC.